These 27 T cell receptor beta chains were sequenced from one sample in a study of blood T cell repertoires in COVID-19 (dated by TCRdb to the early 2020s). The protocol used for the library was the immunoSEQ multiplex PCR assay. The clones in this table, taken by TCRdb from immuneACCESS, are in-frame only. Not every clone is retained; where verified, under half of the shortfall comes from an unresolved V gene, and the cause of the rest is unknown. The sample contains over 120,000 clones, 80% to 90% of them found a single time. The ten largest clones capture approximately 0.98% of the sample. The specimen was peripheral blood. Receptors originate from a woman aged 45-65 years with acute or convalescent COVID-19.

The chain carries TRBV13 and TRBJ2-7; 10 nucleotides line up with TRBD1. The CDR3 runs to 15 residues. From germline, CDR1 is PRHDT and CDR2 FYEKMQ (reference sequence). V shed 10 bases, J shed 2 bases, and the junction held 11 bases outside the gene matches. CDR3 in DNA: TGTGCCACCACTACGAGGACAGGGGGAACCTACGAGCAGTACTTC. This sequence encodes CATTTRTGGTYEQYF.

This chain uses TRBV10-1 with TRBJ2-7, with 9 bases fitting TRBD1. CDR1 is WNHNN and CDR2 is SYGVQD in the germline V gene (reference sequence). Germline trimming cut 5 bases from V and 2 bases from J; bases unmatched to any gene: 4. The CDR3 contains 14 residues. This chain's CDR3 is CASSPGQGPYEQYF. The CDR3 DNA sequence: TGCGCCAGCAGTCCGGGACAGGGCCCCTACGAGCAGTACTTC.

The chain has TRBV19 and TRBJ1-5; perhaps TRBD1 as D (6 bases). The V end lost 4 bases, the J end lost 1 base, and 11 bases lay between the germline ends. The germline V gene has CDR1 LNHDA and CDR2 SQIVND (reference sequence). This CDR3 is 15 amino acids long. The CDR3 DNA is TGTGCCAGTAGTAACCAGGGGTGGAGCAATCAGCCCCAGCATTTT. This translates into CASSNQGWSNQPQHF.

This chain uses TRBV24-1 with TRBJ2-5; D is unresolved. This CDR3 is built from 11 residues. The germline gives CDR1 KGHDR, CDR2 SFDVKD. The V gene lost 9 bases and the J gene lost 0 bases, with 4 bases spanning the gap. The CDR3: CATGYQETQYF. As DNA, the CDR3 is TGTGCCACCGGCTACCAAGAGACCCAGTACTTC.

The chain uses TRBV6-6 and TRBJ1-1, with D possibly matching TRBD1 (6 bases). With 6 bases removed from V and 2 bases from J, the gap between germline ends came to 16 bases. CDR3 length: 15 residues. In germline, CDR1 is MNHNY, CDR2 SVGAGI (reference sequence). The CDR3 loop reads CASRPGQTTNTEAFF. The CDR3 DNA reads as TGTGCCAGCAGACCCGGACAGACTACTAACACTGAAGCTTTCTTT.

The chain recombines TRBV19 with TRBJ2-2; a possible D gene is TRBD2 (5 bases). Trimming took off 6 bases at V and 4 bases at J, with 9 bases between the two ends. The CDR3 loop spans 13 amino acids. Germline lookup yields CDR1 LNHDA and CDR2 SQIVND (reference sequence). The CDR3 region is CASRSGGTGELFF. CDR3 nucleotides: TGTGCCAGTAGAAGCGGAGGCACCGGGGAGCTGTTTTTT.

The chain is built from TRBV7-8 and TRBJ1-6; weak D call: TRBD1 (5 bases). Germline V gives CDR1 SGHVS, CDR2 FQNEAQ. Between the trimmed V and J ends, which lost 6 bases and 4 bases, there was a span of 13 bases. There are 15 residues in the CDR3. The CDR3 reads CASRQSQGYNSPLHF. As DNA, the CDR3 is TGTGCCAGCAGGCAGAGTCAGGGTTATAATTCACCCCTCCACTTT. Looking up the rest from reference TRBV7-8 and TRBJ1-6 gives the full variable domain: GAGVSQSPRYKVAKRGQDVALRCDPISGHVSLFWYQQALGQGPEFLTYFQNEAQLDKSGLPSDRFFAERPEGSVSTLKIQRTQQEDSAVYLCASRQSQGYNSPLHFGNGTRLTVT.

This rearrangement joins TRBV13 to TRBJ2-7; TRBD1 matches at 9 bases. The CDR3 contains 14 residues. V was pared by 7 bases and J by 0 bases, with 4 bases of the junction left unmatched. Germline-derived CDR1 and CDR2 are PRHDT and FYEKMQ (reference sequence). CDR3 sequence reads: CASTGQGSSYEQYF. The CDR3 DNA sequence: TGTGCCAGCACCGGACAGGGGAGCTCCTACGAGCAGTACTTC.

This CDR3 reads CASSLTSGVVNEQFF. DNA for the CDR3: TGTGCCAGCAGTCTGACTAGCGGGGTTGTCAATGAGCAGTTCTTC. The chain employs TRBV6-5 and TRBJ2-1, with 11 nucleotides matching TRBD2. Germline CDR1 is MNHEY and CDR2 is SVGAGI. Unmatched junction bases numbered 6, after V lost 5 bases and J lost 6 bases. CDR3 size: 15 residues.

Comment on this clone: One end of the junction fails to match germline, which may point to a read error. The chain couples TRBV6-2 or TRBV6-3 to TRBJ1-1, with D perhaps matching TRBD1 (5 bases). Germline CDR1 MNHEY, CDR2 SVGEGT. This CDR3 has 13 amino acids. Written as DNA, the CDR3 is TGTGCCAGCAGTTCGGGACTGAAGACTGAAGCTTTCTTT. This codes for CASSSGLKTEAFF.

This clone occurred once. The CDR3 is CASSSDDRAPDTQYF. The CDR3 DNA follows: TGCGCCAGCAGCTCCGATGACAGGGCCCCAGATACGCAGTATTTT. The rearrangement joins TRBV5-1 to TRBJ2-3; the match to TRBD1 covers 7 bases. This CDR3 has 15 residues. Germline assignment: CDR1 SGHRS and CDR2 YFSETQ. V dropped 3 bases and J dropped 4; count of bases not matched to a gene: 8. Full variable domain (outside the CDR3, taken from reference TRBV5-1 and TRBJ2-3): KAGVTQTPRYLIKTRGQQVTLSCSPISGHRSVSWYQQTPGQGLQFLFEYFSETQRNKGNFPGRFSGRQFSNSRSEMNVSTLELGDSALYLCASSSDDRAPDTQYFGPGTRLTVL.

The chain recombines TRBV5-4 with TRBJ2-3; D is perhaps TRBD1 (5 bases). Germline V lookup: CDR1 SGHNT, CDR2 YYREEE (reference sequence). This CDR3 comprises 16 residues. Trimming removed 4 bases at V and 1 base at J, with 16 bases between. CDR3 protein: CASSGIQVPGTDTQYF. The CDR3 bases are TGTGCCAGCAGCGGGATACAGGTCCCTGGCACAGATACGCAGTATTTT. The full variable domain, completed using reference TRBV5-4 and TRBJ2-3, is ETGVTQSPTHLIKTRGQQVTLRCSSQSGHNTVSWYQQALGQGPQFIFQYYREEENGRGNFPPRFSGLQFPNYSSELNVNALELDDSALYLCASSGIQVPGTDTQYFGPGTRLTVL.

This CDR3 reads CASSGGGTDTQYF. CDR3 DNA: TGTGCCAGCAGCGGGGGGGGCACAGATACGCAGTATTTT. The rearrangement links TRBV2 to TRBJ2-3; 8 nucleotides agree with TRBD2. Germline CDR1 is SNHLY and CDR2 is FYNNEI. V was clipped by 6 bases and J by 1 base; unmatched bases: 0. CDR3 size: 13 residues.

The chain is built from TRBV19 and TRBJ1-5; 10 bases are a match to TRBD1. The CDR3 covers 15 residues. V dropped 9 bases and J dropped 4; count of bases not matched to a gene: 9. Germline CDR1 is LNHDA and CDR2 is SQIVND (reference sequence). CDR3 sequence (DNA): TGTGCCAGCTCGGGGGACAGGGGAGCTAATCAGCCCCAGCATTTT. Translating gives CASSGDRGANQPQHF.

The chain is built from TRBV5-5 and TRBJ1-4; 7 bases line up with TRBD1. Germline V CDR1 and CDR2: SGHKS, YYEKEE (reference sequence). This CDR3 region has 13 residues. V gave up 5 bases and J gave up 3 bases; unmatched junction bases: 1. The CDR3 sequence: CASSTGANEKLFF. The CDR3 nucleotides read TGTGCCAGCAGTACAGGGGCTAATGAAAAACTGTTTTTT.

The chain joins TRBV19 to TRBJ1-2; 9 bases fit TRBD1. The length of the CDR3 is 15 residues. Germline V CDR1 and CDR2: LNHDA, SQIVND (reference sequence). Trimming at V came to 6 bases and at J to 4 bases, leaving 9 bases not matched to a gene. CDR3 in DNA: TGTGCCAGTAGCACCACCCGGGACAGGGCCTATGGCTACACCTTC. It codes for CASSTTRDRAYGYTF.

The chain employs TRBV27 and TRBJ1-2; D is perhaps TRBD1 (5 bases). The CDR3 covers 13 residues. Per the germline V gene, CDR1 is MNHEY and CDR2 is SMNVEV (reference sequence). The ends were cut back, 3 bases at V and 5 bases at J, with 10 bases in the middle. The DNA of the CDR3 is TGTGCCAGCAGTTTCAGGGATGGATATGGCTACACCTTC. It translates to CASSFRDGYGYTF.

The rearrangement uses TRBV27 and TRBJ2-1; D gene unclear. The CDR3 loop spans 16 amino acids. CDR1 MNHEY and CDR2 SMNVEV come from the germline V gene (reference sequence). V was cut by 5 bases and J by 1 base, with 15 bases left in between. CDR3 bases: TGTGCCAGCAGTGCAAACAGCAGGATGTCCTACAATGAGCAGTTCTTC. This sequence encodes CASSANSRMSYNEQFF.

The chain employs TRBV6-2 or TRBV6-3 and TRBJ2-1, with 7 bases matching TRBD2. The CDR3 has 16 amino acids. J was trimmed by 1 base and V by 2 bases; bases with no gene match: 5. Per germline, CDR1 MNHEY and CDR2 SVGEGT. The CDR3 nucleotides read TGTGCCAGCAGTTACGAGACGGGAGGATCCTACAATGAGCAGTTCTTC. Its translation: CASSYETGGSYNEQFF.

The chain carries TRBV28 and TRBJ1-3, with a weak D call TRBD1 (5 bases). There are 16 residues in the CDR3. V lost 3 bases and J lost 4, with 16 bases in between. The germline V gene has CDR1 MDHEN and CDR2 SYDVKM. CDR3 in DNA: TGTGCCAGCAGTTTGAGCCAGGGCGGCGGAGGAAACACCATATATTTT. This translates into CASSLSQGGGGNTIYF. Looking up the rest from reference TRBV28 and TRBJ1-3 gives the full variable domain: DVKVTQSSRYLVKRTGEKVFLECVQDMDHENMFWYRQDPGLGLRLIYFSYDVKMKEKGDIPEGYSVSREKKERFSLILESASTNQTSMYLCASSLSQGGGGNTIYFGEGSWLTVV.

The table lists this clone with many counts. The chain employs TRBV19 and TRBJ1-5, with TRBD1 as a possible D gene (5 bases). Trimming took off 5 bases at V and 8 bases at J, with 13 bases between the two ends. In germline, CDR1 is LNHDA, CDR2 SQIVND (reference sequence). The CDR3 is 13 amino acids. DNA for the CDR3: TGTGCCAGTAGTTACAGGTGGAGGGAGCCCCAGCATTTT. It specifies CASSYRWREPQHF.

The chain is built from TRBV7-2 and TRBJ2-4, with D possibly matching TRBD2 (7 bases). The CDR3 is 16 amino acids. V was pared by 1 base and J by 6 bases, with 16 bases between. Germline CDR1 and CDR2: SGHTA and FQGNSA. The CDR3 protein is CASSLERGAMGNIQYF. The CDR3 DNA reads as TGTGCCAGCAGCTTAGAACGGGGGGCCATGGGAAACATTCAGTACTTC.

The chain recombines TRBV10-3 with TRBJ1-5, with 8 nucleotides matching TRBD1. V was pared by 6 bases and J by 7 bases, with 8 bases of the junction left unmatched. CDR1 and CDR2 from the germline V gene are ENHRY and SYGVKD. This CDR3 spans 14 amino acids. The CDR3 reads CAISVDRGEQPQHF. In DNA form, the CDR3 reads TGTGCCATCAGCGTTGACAGGGGAGAGCAGCCCCAGCATTTT.

The chain recombines TRBV11-3 with TRBJ2-1, with 13 bases lining up with TRBD2. The CDR3 is 19 residues long. Germline V gene sequence: CDR1 SGHNT, CDR2 YENEEA. Trimming took 0 bases from V and 4 from J; bases not matched to a gene: 9. In nucleotides, the CDR3 is TGTGCCAGCAGCTTAGAGGCGGGACTAGCGGGGCGACTTTACAATGAGCAGTTCTTC. It yields the protein CASSLEAGLAGRLYNEQFF.

The chain has TRBV15 and TRBJ2-7, with TRBD2 matching over 9 bases. This CDR3 contains 14 residues. CDR1 and CDR2 (germline): LNHNV, YYDKDF (reference sequence). After removal of 5 bases from V and 5 bases from J, the junction contained 7 bases not matched to a gene. The CDR3 is CATSLLAGRNEQYF. CDR3 nucleotides: TGTGCCACCAGCCTTCTAGCGGGAAGGAACGAGCAGTACTTC.

The chain combines TRBV12-3 or TRBV12-4 with TRBJ1-4; the D is unclear. The CDR3 is 11 residues long. V lost 11 bases and J lost 7, with 11 bases in between. The CDR3 region is CAVDAGEKLFF. The CDR3 DNA is TGTGCCGTGGATGCGGGTGAAAAACTGTTTTTT.

The chain links TRBV5-6 to TRBJ2-7; 10 bases map to TRBD1. This CDR3 region has 14 residues. With V trimmed by 2 bases and J by 9 bases, 8 bases remained unmatched. Germline V gives CDR1 SGHDT, CDR2 YYEEEE. In nucleotides, the CDR3 is TGTGCCAGCAGCTTCGGGACAGGGGAGCGGACGCAGTACTTC. As protein: CASSFGTGERTQYF.